This T cell receptor (beta chain) was sequenced for a study of spatial heterogeneity in lung cancer. Study details: Sequencing consistently turned up more beta-chain sequences than alpha-chain sequences. Points from the study as a whole: In tumors, expanded intratumoral alpha and beta TCR counts tracked mutation counts. Ubiquitous and regional nonsynonymous mutations were tracked by counts of ubiquitous and regional expanded TCRs, respectively. In tumor T cells, estimated coverage reached around 7% for alpha chains and about 14% for beta chains.

In this sample, this clonotype turned up many times. As yet, its antigen is unknown. TCRdb reanalysed the 5' RACE reads using MiXCR and keeps one entry per CDR3 protein. Here the sample spans approximately 13,000 distinct CDR3 sequences, roughly 5.5% being singletons. Time point reported: sample taken at primary tumor resection. Untreated early-stage non-small cell lung cancer patients, over 55 in total, were the donors. The clonotype was recovered from a male donor with early-stage non-small cell lung cancer. The sample here was lung tumor tissue, taken at surgery.

The CDR3 protein is CATSRDRGQGSSPLHF. CDR3 DNA sequence: TGTGCCACCAGCAGAGATCGGGGACAGGGGAGTTCACCCCTCCACTTT. The chain combines TRBV15 with TRBJ1-6, with TRBD1 matching 10 bases. Germline V gene sequence: CDR1 LNHNV, CDR2 YYDKDF (reference sequence). Germline trimming cut 0 bases from V and 9 bases from J; bases unmatched to any gene: 5. The CDR3 is made up of 16 amino acids.